The 20 T cell receptor beta chains in this list originate from one sample, sequenced in a study of blood T cell repertoires in COVID-19 (dated by TCRdb to between 2020 and 2021). Library prep was done by the immunoSEQ multiplex PCR assay. TCRdb limited this immuneACCESS table to in-frame rearrangements with V and J called. A share of clones is missing; checked studies link under half to unresolved V genes, and the rest is unexplained. This sample holds roughly 500,000 clones; 70% to 90% were observed only once. Jointly, the top ten make up just over 8% of the sample. The sequenced sample consisted of PBMCs or T cells enriched from blood (not recorded which). These receptors all stem from a woman aged 55-69 years who had recovered from COVID-19.

The rearrangement links TRBV6-5 to TRBJ1-5; possible D gene TRBD1, 5 bases. Germline-derived CDR1 and CDR2 are MNHEY and SVGAGI. The length of the CDR3 is 15 residues. Trimming cost V 5 bases and J 0 bases, with 11 bases left between them. The CDR3 here is CASSPRVNSNQPQHF. CDR3 DNA sequence: TGTGCCAGCAGTCCCAGGGTAAATAGCAATCAGCCCCAGCATTTT.

The chain recombines TRBV7-2 with TRBJ2-1; tentative D call: TRBD2 (5 bases). This CDR3 is 15 amino acids long. V shed 4 bases and J shed 9 bases, with 19 bases lying between them. Per germline, CDR1 SGHTA and CDR2 FQGNSA. As DNA, the CDR3 is TGTGCCAGCAGCTCCCCCCCGGGATCTATGAGTGAGCAGTTCTTC. Translating gives CASSSPPGSMSEQFF.

The CDR3 region is CASSEGGTLSEQYF. CDR3 DNA: TGTGCCAGCAGCGAGGGAGGGACCCTCAGCGAGCAGTACTTC. The chain is built from TRBV9 and TRBJ2-7; 7 bases are shared with TRBD2. Germline assignment: CDR1 SGDLS and CDR2 YYNGEE. This CDR3 region has 14 residues. The V gene end was trimmed by 3 bases and the J gene end by 6 bases; junction bases not matched to a gene: 9.

This rearrangement joins TRBV30 to TRBJ2-7, with 9 bases aligning to TRBD1. V was clipped by 0 bases and J by 2 bases; unmatched bases: 5. Looked up from germline, CDR1 is GTSNPN and CDR2 is SVGIG (reference sequence). This CDR3 is built from 15 residues. The CDR3 DNA reads as TGTGCCTGGAGTGTACGAGGACAGGGGACCTACGAGCAGTACTTC. This codes for CAWSVRGQGTYEQYF.

Of note for this clone: Other DNA sequences from this sample encode an identical CDR3 as well. The chain joins TRBV6-5 to TRBJ2-6, with 8 bases matching TRBD1. The CDR3 is 15 residues long. The V and J ends lost 4 bases and 2 bases, in that order; junction bases with no gene match: 1. Germline CDR1 is MNHEY and CDR2 is SVGAGI. The CDR3 loop reads CASSSQGAGANVLTF. CDR3 nucleotides: TGTGCCAGCAGTTCACAGGGGGCTGGGGCCAACGTCCTGACTTTC.

This chain uses TRBV21-1 with TRBJ2-3; TRBD2 is taken as the D call from the table, unchecked against the DNA. TRBV21-1 has pseudogene status. The CDR3 covers 12 residues. The CDR3 DNA is TGTGCCAGCAGCAAGAGGGAAGATACGCAGTATTTT. Its translation: CASSKREDTQYF.

This chain uses TRBV11-2 with TRBJ1-1; the D is unclear. Trimming stripped 1 base from V and 5 bases from J, with 8 bases between. There are 13 residues in the CDR3. The germline V gene encodes CDR1 SGHAT and CDR2 FQNNGV. Here the CDR3 reads CASSLVPGTEAFF. The CDR3 region has the DNA TGTGCCAGCAGCTTAGTGCCCGGGACTGAAGCTTTCTTT.

V usage is TRBV10-3 and J usage is TRBJ1-2, with 10 nucleotides matching TRBD1. CDR3 length equals 18 residues. J lost 4 bases, V lost 0 bases, and 11 bases had no gene match. Germline lookup yields CDR1 ENHRY and CDR2 SYGVKD. CDR3 in DNA: TGTGCCATCAGTGAGTCAAAGCGAACGGGACAGGGGCCCTATGGCTACACCTTC. Protein: CAISESKRTGQGPYGYTF.

This clone appeared a single time. V gene TRBV2 combines with J gene TRBJ1-4, with TRBD1 identical over 7 bases. Germline trimming cut 6 bases from V and 4 bases from J; bases unmatched to any gene: 5. This CDR3 is built from 14 residues. Germline V gives CDR1 SNHLY, CDR2 FYNNEI. In DNA, the CDR3 is TGTGCCAGCAGGGAGACAGGGTTTAATGAAAAACTGTTTTTT. Translating gives CASRETGFNEKLFF. Drawing the rest from reference TRBV2 and TRBJ1-4, the complete variable domain is EPEVTQTPSHQVTQMGQEVILRCVPISNHLYFYWYRQILGQKVEFLVSFYNNEISEKSEIFDDQFSVERPDGSNFTLKIRSTKLEDSAMYFCASRETGFNEKLFFGSGTQLSVL.

The V call is TRBV5-1, the J call TRBJ2-2, with no clear D. This CDR3 contains 13 residues. Germline assignment: CDR1 SGHRS and CDR2 YFSETQ. Trimming removed 3 bases at V and 6 bases at J, with 9 bases between. In DNA, the CDR3 is TGCGCCAGCAGCTCAGCCCAGGCCGGGGAGCTGTTTTTT. Translated, it gives CASSSAQAGELFF. Full variable domain (outside the CDR3, taken from reference TRBV5-1 and TRBJ2-2): KAGVTQTPRYLIKTRGQQVTLSCSPISGHRSVSWYQQTPGQGLQFLFEYFSETQRNKGNFPGRFSGRQFSNSRSEMNVSTLELGDSALYLCASSSAQAGELFFGEGSRLTVL.

The chain joins TRBV5-5 to TRBJ2-5; 7 bases are a match to TRBD1. CDR3 length: 15 residues. Germline V gene data show CDR1 as SGHKS and CDR2 as YYEKEE (reference sequence). Trimming removed 4 bases from V and 2 bases from J; junction bases left unmatched: 8. The CDR3 coding sequence is TGTGCCAGCAGCACCCGGGACAGCATACAAGAGACCCAGTACTTC. The encoded protein is CASSTRDSIQETQYF.

This clone was observed a single time. V usage is TRBV2 and J usage is TRBJ2-1; possibly TRBD2 for D (5 bases). The V end lost 1 base, the J end lost 7 bases, and 8 bases lay between the germline ends. Looked up from germline, CDR1 is SNHLY and CDR2 is FYNNEI. There are 13 residues in the CDR3. This CDR3 is CASSEEPGNEQFF. CDR3 coding DNA: TGTGCCAGCAGTGAAGAACCGGGGAATGAGCAGTTCTTC.

The chain couples TRBV11-3 to TRBJ1-5, with D unclear. Trimming shortened V by 2 bases and J by 4 bases, and 6 bases separated the two germline ends. The CDR3 contains 13 residues. CDR1 and CDR2 from the germline V gene are SGHNT and YENEEA. The CDR3 loop is CASSLFSNQPQHF. The CDR3 DNA reads TGTGCCAGCAGCTTATTCAGTAATCAGCCCCAGCATTTT.

This clone was observed a handful of times. This chain joins TRBV6-1 and TRBJ1-5; 10 bases are a match to TRBD1. CDR1 is MNHNS, CDR2 SASEGT, per germline. The CDR3 runs to 16 residues. V lost 4 bases, J lost 7 bases, and 10 bases stayed unmatched. The CDR3, as DNA: TGTGCCAGCAGTGTAAGGGACAGGGGCCTTTGGCAGCCCCAGCATTTT. It is translated as CASSVRDRGLWQPQHF.

CDR3 in DNA: TGTGCCAGCCGCGGACAGAACCTTGCAACTAATGAAAAACTGTTTTTT. This codes for CASRGQNLATNEKLFF. This chain joins TRBV28 and TRBJ1-4; possibly TRBD1 for D (6 bases). Trimming stripped 8 bases from V and 0 bases from J, with 16 bases between. CDR1 is MDHEN and CDR2 is SYDVKM in the germline V gene. The CDR3 has 16 residues.

The sample holds one count of this clone. The rearrangement joins TRBV30 to TRBJ2-7, with D possibly being TRBD1 (5 bases). This CDR3 region has 13 residues. Germline CDR1 GTSNPN, CDR2 SVGIG (reference sequence). Trimming took 1 base from V and 9 from J, leaving 16 bases between them. In nucleotides, the CDR3 is TGTGCCTGGAGTGAGGGGATCGGCGGCGGGCAGTACTTC. This sequence encodes CAWSEGIGGGQYF.

This clone showed up just once. J is TRBJ2-3 and V is TRBV9, with D tentatively TRBD2 (6 bases). The length of the CDR3 is 14 residues. Germline-derived CDR1 and CDR2 are SGDLS and YYNGEE. V dropped 1 base and J dropped 6 bases, with 12 bases sitting between them. CDR3 amino acids: CASSVRSAGDTQYF. The CDR3 bases are TGTGCCAGCAGCGTACGCTCGGCGGGGGATACGCAGTATTTT.

The chain uses TRBV5-1 and TRBJ1-4; maybe TRBD1 (6 bases). There are 13 residues in the CDR3. The germline CDR1 and CDR2 sequences are SGHRS and YFSETQ. The V end was cut by 5 bases, the J end by 8 bases, with 13 bases between. The CDR3 nucleotides read TGCGCCAGCAGGTTGTCTACAGGGGAAAAACTGTTTTTT. Translated, it gives CASRLSTGEKLFF.

Remarks on this clone: One end of the junction fails to match germline, which may point to a read error. V and J are TRBV7-8 and TRBJ1-5; TRBD1 aligns across 7 bases. The CDR3 sequence is 16 residues long. The germline V gene has CDR1 SGHVS and CDR2 FQNEAQ. This CDR3 reads CASNLDREGSNQPQHF. In nucleotides, the CDR3 is TGTGCCAGCAACTTAGACAGGGAAGGGAGCAATCAGCCCCAGCATTTT.

Only one count was recorded for this clone. This chain connects TRBV6-1 to TRBJ1-6; maybe TRBD1 (5 bases). From germline, CDR1 is MNHNS and CDR2 SASEGT. V dropped 2 bases and J dropped 4 bases, with 12 bases sitting between them. CDR3 size: 16 residues. CDR3 sequence reads: CASSESTGEYNSPLHF. The CDR3, as DNA: TGTGCCAGCAGTGAATCCACAGGAGAATATAATTCACCCCTCCACTTT.